This T cell receptor (beta chain) originates from a study of a mutant IDH1 vaccine in newly diagnosed glioma. As for this clone: Its antigen is still unknown.

Per germline, CDR1 GTSNPN and CDR2 SVGIG (reference sequence). This CDR3 has 11 amino acids. Trimming took off 0 bases at V and 6 bases at J, with 5 bases between the two ends. Indicated time point: week 23, last vaccination. Doses comprised 300 ug of mutant IDH1 20-mer peptide each, plus topical imiquimod. Data came from immunoSEQ multiplex PCR; TCRdb stores just in-frame clones and leaves some out. The sample holds around 40,000 clones; around 76% are singletons and the top ten take 4% to 6.5%. This receptor was identified in a man in his fifties with glioma. The chain is built from TRBV30 and TRBJ1-1; no clear D gene. Source: PBMCs, taken from a glioma patient whose treatment included an IDH1 peptide vaccine. The CDR3 spells CAWSVGAEAFF. The CDR3 nucleotides read TGTGCCTGGAGTGTAGGCGCTGAAGCTTTCTTT.